Listed below are T cell receptor beta chains from one sample, sequenced in a study of cytomegalovirus exposure and HLA in healthy donors. Data came from immunoSEQ multiplex PCR; TCRdb stores just in-frame clones and leaves some out. The sample totals 70,000 or so clones. The sample comprised PBMCs. These receptors came from a female donor in good health and CMV-seropositive. Both conserved end residues are part of each CDR3.

CDR3 protein | J gene | V gene | CDR3 length
CASSSAQGNTEAFF | TRBJ1-1 | TRBV28 | 14
CASTMGHQNNLINYGYTF | TRBJ1-2 | TRBV6-4 | 18
CASSQTNTEAFF | TRBJ1-1 | TRBV18 | 12
CASGLQAGGEDKQYF | TRBJ2-3 | TRBV6-5 | 15
CAINPGAGGRTGELFF | TRBJ2-2 | TRBV10-3 | 16
CASSPQRIQGALGTEAFF | TRBJ1-1 | TRBV18 | 18
CAGSFGVAKNIQYF | TRBJ2-4 | TRBV6-4 | 14
CASDSISGNTIYF | TRBJ1-3 | TRBV19 | 13
CASSRTGVTYEQYF | TRBJ2-7 | TRBV28 | 14
CASSPRSRGYEQYF | TRBJ2-7 | TRBV5-8 | 14
CATSRGQRLGGTDTQYF | TRBJ2-3 | TRBV15 | 17
CASSLPNRLNQPQHF | TRBJ1-5 | TRBV5-8 | 15
CASTPGQGANTGELFF | TRBJ2-2 | TRBV6-4 | 16
CASSSSGRSDTQYF | TRBJ2-3 | TRBV7-2 | 14
CASSFLGLAEGEETQYF | TRBJ2-5 | TRBV28 | 17
CASSYSHGGRVWEQYF | TRBJ2-5 | TRBV6-5 | 16
CASSWRGRFDNQPQHF | TRBJ1-5 | TRBV28 | 16
CASSLATGGVGRVQETQYF | TRBJ2-5 | TRBV18 | 19
CASSFQGNLNEQFF | TRBJ2-1 | TRBV28 | 14
CASSQEPFPRTGDYEQYF | TRBJ2-7 | TRBV4-1 | 18
CASSSRPGGAYEQYF | TRBJ2-7 | TRBV7-2 | 15
CAISERGLATDTQYF | TRBJ2-3 | TRBV10-3 | 15
CASGFSGSGEQYF | TRBJ2-7 | TRBV12-5 | 13
CASSPVGDWTNNEQFF | TRBJ2-1 | TRBV7-8 | 16
CASSLTWEVGYGYTF | TRBJ1-2 | TRBV5-6 | 15
CASSLGGWNTEAFF | TRBJ1-1 | TRBV5-1 | 14
CASSPEGYEQYF | TRBJ2-7 | TRBV18 | 12
CASSYGRGSETQYF | TRBJ2-5 | TRBV6-5 | 14
CAWSDSRVGNYEQYF | TRBJ2-7 | TRBV30 | 15
CASSVPPSNEQFF | TRBJ2-1 | TRBV9 | 13
CATRGQSTYEQYF | TRBJ2-7 | TRBV14 | 13
CAIRTGTEETQYF | TRBJ2-5 | TRBV10-3 | 13
CASAGGYEQYF | TRBJ2-7 | TRBV6-5 | 11
CASSLLASAYNEQFF | TRBJ2-1 | TRBV7-2 | 15
CASSRQGGSTDTQYF | TRBJ2-3 | TRBV6-5 | 15
CASSYAGRLGGDEQFF | TRBJ2-1 | TRBV6-5 | 16
CASSPSQGSNTEAFF | TRBJ1-1 | TRBV7-6 | 15
CASRKRRASANTEAFF | TRBJ1-1 | TRBV28 | 16
CASSYFGIYGYTF | TRBJ1-2 | TRBV6-6 | 13
CASSLLFSGSHNEQFF | TRBJ2-1 | TRBV11-3 | 16
CASRTVAGGQNEQFF | TRBJ2-1 | TRBV5-1 | 15
CASSPTILAGENTGELFF | TRBJ2-2 | TRBV4-3 | 18
CASSLRVPNEKLFF | TRBJ1-4 | TRBV7-9 | 14
CASSSGTGRSNQPQHF | TRBJ1-5 | TRBV7-6 | 16
CAIGSPNTEAFF | TRBJ1-1 | TRBV10-3 | 12